This T cell receptor (beta chain) appears in the sequencing data of a study of CD8 T cells in Susac syndrome. CD8+ and CD4+ T cells were negatively isolated; TEMRA cells were FACS-enriched. The CDR3 is made up of 13 amino acids. CDR1 is SGHDT, CDR2 YYEEEE, per germline. Trimming left V 1 base short and J 1 base short, with 5 bases between. RNA amounts of about 0.5 to 1 ug underwent reverse transcription with random hexamers. TCRdb passed the immunoSEQ multiplex PCR reads through MiXCR, listing each CDR3 protein once. The table records approximately 120,000 distinct CDR3 sequences, nearly 95% of them present only once. A single count supports this clonotype.

The TCR originated in a human donor in good health. Sequenced input: CD4+ T cells from PBMCs. The V call is TRBV5-6, the J call TRBJ1-1; no definite D call. This CDR3 is CASSLNANTEAFF. CDR3 bases: TGTGCCAGCAGCTTGAACGCGAACACTGAAGCTTTCTTT.